This T cell receptor (beta chain) was documented in a study of graft-versus-host responses after intestinal transplantation. Turning to the study itself: Anti-thymocyte globulin induction preceded around 3 years of tacrolimus and steroid maintenance in all recipients. Study-wide results and limits: GvH clones turned up in recipient marrow; some had shown up first in ileum or blood.

Clones were read by immunoSEQ multiplex PCR, and TCRdb kept only the in-frame ones, dropping some. The sample lists fewer than 95,000 clones, about 90% occurring once. From germline, CDR1 is MNHEY and CDR2 SMNVEV (reference sequence). The CDR3 contains 14 residues. Trimming cost V 2 bases and J 3 bases; bases outside gene matches: 4. As regards this clone: What it binds is unknown.

V and J are TRBV27 and TRBJ2-7, with TRBD2 identical over 7 bases. This receptor was identified in a human donor who was the organ donor for an intestinal transplant. Sequenced material: unstimulated CD8+ T cells sorted from spleen or lymph node cells, taken before transplant. The CDR3 protein is CASSLLGGGYEQYF. CDR3 nucleotides: TGTGCCAGCAGTTTACTTGGGGGGGGCTACGAGCAGTACTTC.